This TCR beta chain was sequenced in a study of blood T cell repertoires in COVID-19. About the research overall: Both acute and convalescent COVID-19 samples were obtained from the United States, Italy and Spain. PBMCs, B-cell-depleted T cells, or T cells were the source of the cDNA or gDNA that made up the material.

Authors' data handling: Estimates of nucleated cell counts were drawn from the amplification of reference gene primers. This table comes from immunoSEQ multiplex PCR, and its TCRdb copy is limited to in-frame clones, with some not included. V, J and clone size were drawn from that table, and D and trimming were deduced from the DNA. The table shows 150,000 to 200,000 clones, with 88% occurring only once. This CDR3 has 17 amino acids. Looked up from germline, CDR1 is LGHNA and CDR2 is YSLEER. V shed 0 bases and J 7 bases; nucleotides not matched to a gene: 12. The receptor comes from a human donor in a cohort sampled during active COVID-19. The V call is TRBV4-3, the J call TRBJ2-1, with 7 positions matching TRBD2. Sample: peripheral blood. The CDR3 DNA sequence: TGCGCCAGCAGCCAAGATCTCCCGGCTAGCGGCCTGAATGAGCAGTTCTTC. Amino acids: CASSQDLPASGLNEQFF.